This is a list of T cell receptor beta chains from one sample in a study of blood T cells in healthy people across ages. TCRdb re-derived calls from the 5' RACE reads in MiXCR, one entry per CDR3 protein. In the table there are 1,300,000 or so distinct CDR3 sequences, 59% of which are singletons. Sequenced material: blood. The receptors stem from a young man in good health. Both conserved end residues are trimmed from each CDR3. A row's size may be missing; if present it is once, few, many or a size class.

>once|TRBV5-5|TRBJ1-1
ASSPFDTEAF
>once|TRBV5-1|TRBJ2-1
ASSLEVPLGNKQF
>-|TRBV2|TRBJ1-4
ASSRTGDYEKLF
>-|TRBV4-1|TRBJ1-2
ASSPIDRTYGYT
>-|TRBV12-3/TRBV12-4|TRBJ2-7
ASRETGSTSYEQY
>few|TRBV4-3|TRBJ1-6
ASSQAVWVSPLH
>once|TRBV10-3|TRBJ2-3
AISVGGNEGDTQY
>few|TRBV20-1|TRBJ2-7
SARGLARDYEQY
>-|TRBV14|TRBJ2-7
ASSVRGRGIQQY
>-|TRBV7-9|TRBJ2-1
ASRPQNNEQF
>many|TRBV5-1|TRBJ2-1
ASSLASGYNEQF
>-|TRBV4-3|TRBJ1-2
ASSQDPTGMGYGYT
>-|TRBV4-1|TRBJ2-3
ASSQGPLAADTQY
>few|TRBV12-3/TRBV12-4|TRBJ1-2
ASSLDRPYGYT
>-|TRBV28|TRBJ2-4
ASEQTGSTSEQY
>-|TRBV20-1|TRBJ2-7
SARGSGDFYEQY
>-|TRBV3-1|TRBJ2-7
ASSQGSGKDEQY
>-|TRBV6-6|TRBJ1-1
ASSYSAGPDTEAF
>few|TRBV4-3|TRBJ1-2
ASSPNRGRGYT
>-|TRBV5-1|TRBJ2-5
ASSPRTSGTTQETQY
>-|TRBV29-1|TRBJ1-1
SAKRRETVTEAF
>-|TRBV12-3/TRBV12-4|TRBJ2-3
ASSAQTGAKDTQY
>-|TRBV20-1|-
SADRGRETQY
>-|TRBV25-1|-
ASSEWRGAAGNEQY
>-|TRBV11-2|TRBJ1-1
ASNRRQDLGTEAF
>-|TRBV10-3|TRBJ2-5
AISDRQSRTQY
>-|TRBV18|TRBJ2-3
ASSPTQDASTDTQY
>few|TRBV12-3/TRBV12-4|TRBJ2-1
ASRPGTPTGEQF
>-|TRBV9|TRBJ1-2
ASSGAAQNYGYT